One and the same sample provided the 27 T cell receptor beta chains below, sequenced in a study of hypomethylating agent response in myelodysplastic syndrome. Profiling relied on immunoSEQ multiplex PCR, and the TCRdb table lists in-frame clones only, not all of them. This table holds 1,500 to 2,500 clones, approximately 86% found once. The sample was bone marrow, taken before or after starting hypomethylating agent treatment for myelodysplastic syndrome (not recorded which). All receptors derive from a human donor with myelodysplastic syndrome.

V and J are TRBV7-2 and TRBJ2-2, with D perhaps matching TRBD2 (7 bases). The germline V gene has CDR1 SGHTA and CDR2 FQGNSA. The V end was cut by 4 bases, the J end by 6 bases, with 12 bases between. This CDR3 spans 14 amino acids. The CDR3 region has the DNA TGTGCCAGCAGCTCCCGGGGGGCGGCCGGGGAGCTGTTTTTT. Translated, it gives CASSSRGAAGELFF.

There are a few counts of this clone. V usage is TRBV12-5 and J usage is TRBJ1-1; D possibly corresponds to TRBD1 (5 bases). Trimming left V 10 bases short and J 1 base short, with 13 bases between. Germline CDR1 and CDR2: LGHNT and FRNRAP. This CDR3 contains 13 residues. CDR3: CATSWGGNTEAFF. In DNA form, the CDR3 reads TGTGCTACCTCGTGGGGCGGGAACACTGAAGCTTTCTTT.

The CDR3 nucleotides read TGTGCCAGCAGTTCCGGGACAGGGGGCATTGGCTACACCTTC. Residues: CASSSGTGGIGYTF. The chain is built from TRBV27 and TRBJ1-2; 12 bases map to TRBD1. The germline CDR1 and CDR2 sequences are MNHEY and SMNVEV (reference sequence). This CDR3 region has 14 residues. V lost 4 bases to trimming and J lost 7 bases; unmatched junction nucleotides: 4.

This chain links TRBV5-1 with TRBJ1-1; D is perhaps TRBD1 (6 bases). V lost 0 bases and J 1 base, leaving 10 bases between the germline ends. From germline, CDR1 is SGHRS and CDR2 YFSETQ. The CDR3 loop spans 15 amino acids. The DNA of the CDR3 is TGCGCCAGCAGCTTGGCCGGACAGAAGAACACTGAAGCTTTCTTT. It codes for CASSLAGQKNTEAFF. Variable domain in full (rest from reference TRBV5-1 and TRBJ1-1): KAGVTQTPRYLIKTRGQQVTLSCSPISGHRSVSWYQQTPGQGLQFLFEYFSETQRNKGNFPGRFSGRQFSNSRSEMNVSTLELGDSALYLCASSLAGQKNTEAFFGQGTRLTVV.

The chain has TRBV5-1 and TRBJ2-6, with 12 bases identical to TRBD1. The germline gives CDR1 SGHRS, CDR2 YFSETQ. With V trimmed by 1 base and J by 4 bases, 6 bases remained unmatched. The CDR3 is made up of 18 amino acids. In nucleotides, the CDR3 is TGCGCCAGCAGCTTGCCGGGACAGGGGGCGACGGGGGCCAACGTCCTGACTTTC. It is translated as CASSLPGQGATGANVLTF.

This chain joins TRBV9 and TRBJ2-2; D ambiguous. The CDR3 has 13 amino acids. Trimming pared 10 bases from V and 3 bases from J, leaving 13 bases between. Germline V gene lookup returns CDR1 SGDLS and CDR2 YYNGEE. CDR3 region: CASSDLYTGELFF. In DNA form, the CDR3 reads TGTGCCTCCTCGGACCTCTACACCGGGGAGCTGTTTTTT.

This clone occurred a few times. V and J are TRBV30 and TRBJ2-1; D is uncertain. V was pared by 4 bases and J by 0 bases, with 7 bases between. Germline CDR1 is GTSNPN and CDR2 is SVGIG (reference sequence). The length of the CDR3 is 13 residues. CDR3 nucleotides: TGTGCCTGGACACCGGTCTCCTACAATGAGCAGTTCTTC. This encodes CAWTPVSYNEQFF. Variable domain in full (rest from reference TRBV30 and TRBJ2-1): SQTIHQWPATLVQPVGSPLSLECTVEGTSNPNLYWYRQAAGRGLQLLFYSVGIGQISSEVPQNLSASRPQDRQFILSSKKLLLSDSGFYLCAWTPVSYNEQFFGPGTRLTVL.

The V and J genes are TRBV10-3 and TRBJ2-4, with TRBD1 identical over 10 bases. V shed 4 bases, J shed 1 base, and the junction held 7 bases outside the gene matches. This CDR3 is 17 amino acids long. Germline V gene data show CDR1 as ENHRY and CDR2 as SYGVKD. Here the CDR3 reads CAISAGTGDPAKNIQYF. The CDR3 nucleotides read TGTGCCATCAGTGCCGGGACAGGGGATCCGGCCAAAAACATTCAGTACTTC.

V and J are TRBV15 and TRBJ1-5, with D maybe TRBD1 (5 bases). Germline values: CDR1 LNHNV, CDR2 YYDKDF (reference sequence). The CDR3 runs 15 residues. The ends were cut back, 0 bases at V and 3 bases at J, with 9 bases in the middle. The CDR3 region has the DNA TGTGCCACCAGCAGAGAGGCAGGGAACAATCAGCCCCAGCATTTT. It translates to CATSREAGNNQPQHF.

The chain carries TRBV7-2 and TRBJ1-2; D gene uncertain. This CDR3 is 13 amino acids long. V was trimmed by 5 bases and J by 8 bases, leaving 15 bases between them. The germline CDR1 and CDR2 sequences are SGHTA and FQGNSA. The CDR3 DNA reads as TGTGCCAGCAGCGTTCTGGGTACTTCGGGCTACACCTTC. Translated, it gives CASSVLGTSGYTF.

This clone appeared a single time. The chain employs TRBV19 and TRBJ1-4; 8 bases agree with TRBD1. The CDR3 covers 14 residues. V lost 3 bases, J lost 8 bases, and 5 bases stayed unmatched. CDR1 and CDR2 from the germline V gene are LNHDA and SQIVND (reference sequence). CDR3 in DNA: TGTGCCAGTAGTATCAGGGGGCGTTGGGAAAAACTGTTTTTT. Its translation: CASSIRGRWEKLFF.

The J gene is TRBJ1-5, the V gene TRBV19, with D unclear. CDR1 is LNHDA and CDR2 is SQIVND in the germline V gene (reference sequence). The ends were cut back, 1 base at V and 4 bases at J, with 2 bases in the middle. The CDR3 sequence is 12 residues long. CDR3 DNA: TGTGCCAGTAGTATAGGGAATCAGCCCCAGCATTTT. Amino acids: CASSIGNQPQHF.

V and J are TRBV20-1 and TRBJ1-2; D not certain. This CDR3 has 9 residues. CDR1 is DFQATT and CDR2 is SNEGSKA in the germline V gene (reference sequence). Trimming stripped 6 bases from V and 6 bases from J, with 5 bases between. The CDR3 nucleotides read TGCAGTGCCTTCGATGGCTACACCTTC. It specifies CSAFDGYTF.

V gene TRBV7-6 combines with J gene TRBJ2-2, with 9 bases matching TRBD1. CDR3 length: 16 amino acids. CDR1 SGHVS and CDR2 FNYEAQ come from the germline V gene. Trimming took 6 bases from V and 5 from J; bases not matched to a gene: 10. CDR3 nucleotide sequence: TGTGCCAGCAGGGACACAGGGGGCGTCGGAACCGGGGAGCTGTTTTTT. Translated: CASRDTGGVGTGELFF.

The rearrangement uses TRBV15 and TRBJ1-1; D ambiguous. The CDR3 contains 14 residues. Trimming shortened V by 0 bases and J by 0 bases, and 5 bases separated the two germline ends. CDR1 and CDR2 (germline): LNHNV, YYDKDF (reference sequence). CDR3 sequence reads: CATSRDHVNTEAFF. Here the CDR3 DNA reads TGTGCCACCAGCAGAGATCACGTGAACACTGAAGCTTTCTTT.

The chain is built from TRBV28 and TRBJ2-7; 10 bases fit TRBD2. Germline CDR1 and CDR2: MDHEN and SYDVKM. V was pared by 7 bases and J by 5 bases, with 5 bases of the junction left unmatched. The CDR3 is 13 amino acids. CDR3: CASTSGSQNEQYF. In DNA form, the CDR3 reads TGTGCCAGCACTAGCGGGAGTCAGAACGAGCAGTACTTC. Complete variable domain (other parts from reference TRBV28 and TRBJ2-7): DVKVTQSSRYLVKRTGEKVFLECVQDMDHENMFWYRQDPGLGLRLIYFSYDVKMKEKGDIPEGYSVSREKKERFSLILESASTNQTSMYLCASTSGSQNEQYFGPGTRLTVT.

The rearrangement joins TRBV6-5 to TRBJ2-1, with D perhaps matching TRBD2 (5 bases). Trimming removed 5 bases at V and 3 bases at J, with 11 bases between. CDR1 is MNHEY and CDR2 is SVGAGI in the germline V gene. The CDR3 runs to 14 residues. The CDR3 spells CASSERKVYNEQFF. In nucleotides, the CDR3 is TGTGCCAGCAGTGAGCGGAAGGTCTACAATGAGCAGTTCTTC.

The J gene is TRBJ2-2, the V gene TRBV6-6; the D is unclear. The CDR3 contains 11 residues. Per the germline V gene, CDR1 is MNHNY and CDR2 is SVGAGI (reference sequence). Trimming cost V 7 bases and J 3 bases, with 3 bases left between them. The CDR3 nucleotides read TGTGCCAGCAAGGACACCGGGGAGCTGTTTTTT. Its protein product is CASKDTGELFF.

This rearrangement joins TRBV5-1 to TRBJ2-1; 10 bases map to TRBD2. In germline, CDR1 is SGHRS, CDR2 YFSETQ. V lost 0 bases, J lost 10 bases, and 7 bases stayed unmatched. The CDR3 runs to 15 residues. The CDR3 region has the DNA TGCGCCAGCAGCTTGGTGAGCGGGGGGGCCGGAGAGCAGTTCTTC. Protein: CASSLVSGGAGEQFF.

The chain joins TRBV11-3 to TRBJ2-2; no firm D call. Trimming cost V 4 bases and J 8 bases, with 8 bases left between them. Per the germline V gene, CDR1 is SGHNT and CDR2 is YENEEA. CDR3 length equals 12 residues. The CDR3 DNA is TGTGCCAGCAGCTCTCTGGGAGGGGAGCTGTTTTTT. Its translation is CASSSLGGELFF.

The chain recombines TRBV6-5 with TRBJ2-2, with 7 bases identical to TRBD1. CDR3 length: 15 residues. With V trimmed by 7 bases and J by 5 bases, 10 bases remained unmatched. Germline assignment: CDR1 MNHEY and CDR2 SVGAGI. This CDR3 reads CASTSEGADTGELFF. The CDR3 region has the DNA TGTGCCAGCACCTCCGAGGGGGCAGATACCGGGGAGCTGTTTTTT.

The chain recombines TRBV11-3 with TRBJ2-7; tentatively, D is TRBD1 (6 bases). This CDR3 has 14 residues. In germline, CDR1 is SGHNT, CDR2 YENEEA. Trimming removed 5 bases at V and 0 bases at J, with 11 bases between. The CDR3 region has the DNA TGTGCCAGCAGCCACGGACAGAGCTCCTACGAGCAGTACTTC. It is translated as CASSHGQSSYEQYF. The complete variable domain, with remaining parts taken from reference TRBV11-3 and TRBJ2-7, reads EAGVVQSPRYKIIEKKQPVAFWCNPISGHNTLYWYLQNLGQGPELLIRYENEEAVDDSQLPKDRFSAERLKGVDSTLKIQPAELGDSAVYLCASSHGQSSYEQYFGPGTRLTVT.

This clone was observed a handful of times. One end of the junction does not line up with germline, which may come from a read error. The CDR3 coding sequence is TGTGCCAGCACCATTAGTGAGATTGGAGATACGCAGTATTTT. This sequence encodes CASTISEIGDTQYF. J is TRBJ2-3 and V is TRBV5-1; D not certain. CDR1 SGHRS and CDR2 YFSETQ come from the germline V gene. The CDR3 is 14 amino acids.

The V gene is TRBV19, the J gene TRBJ1-5; no clear D. The germline gives CDR1 LNHDA, CDR2 SQIVND (reference sequence). Trimming removed 7 bases from V and 4 bases from J, with 17 bases in between. The CDR3 is 15 amino acids. The CDR3 loop reads CASTPRAIGNQPQHF. CDR3 sequence (DNA): TGTGCCAGTACCCCTCGGGCGATTGGGAATCAGCCCCAGCATTTT.

The chain links TRBV5-5 to TRBJ2-7; D is perhaps TRBD2 (6 bases). This CDR3 has 15 amino acids. Germline V gene sequence: CDR1 SGHKS, CDR2 YYEKEE (reference sequence). Trimming took 2 bases from V and 5 from J, leaving 17 bases between them. In DNA form, the CDR3 reads TGTGCCAGCAGCTTTAGAGGGGAGGTGAGCGACGAGCAGTACTTC. The encoded protein is CASSFRGEVSDEQYF.

CDR3 in amino acids: CASSVAARGDYEQYF. Here the CDR3 DNA reads TGTGCCAGCAGCGTAGCTGCCAGGGGAGATTACGAGCAGTACTTC. The chain has TRBV9 and TRBJ2-7; D might be TRBD1 (6 bases). This CDR3 contains 15 residues. Trimming shortened V by 0 bases and J by 4 bases, and 14 bases separated the two germline ends. Germline V gene lookup returns CDR1 SGDLS and CDR2 YYNGEE.

The chain is built from TRBV6-5 and TRBJ2-4, with D tentatively TRBD2 (6 bases). This CDR3 comprises 15 residues. CDR1 is MNHEY, CDR2 SVGAGI, per germline. V lost 2 bases and J 4 bases, leaving 12 bases between the germline ends. The CDR3 DNA follows: TGTGCCAGCAGTTACGGGGGGACGGAAAAAAACATTCAGTACTTC. It is translated as CASSYGGTEKNIQYF.